This T cell receptor beta chain appears in the sequencing data of a study of blood T cell repertoires in COVID-19. Looking at the study overall: Italy, Spain and the United States were the sources of the convalescent and acute COVID-19 samples. PBMCs, B-cell-depleted T cells, or T cells provided the cDNA or gDNA that made up the material.

V was cut by 5 bases and J by 11 bases, with 14 bases left in between. Germline V gene sequence: CDR1 SGHDT, CDR2 YYEEEE. This CDR3 is 12 amino acids long. Authors' analysis steps: It was from reference gene primer amplification that nucleated cell counts were estimated. Some clones are missing from TCRdb's copy, which holds only in-frame ones; the method was immunoSEQ multiplex PCR. That table gives V, J and clone size, and the DNA gave D and trimming. Of approximately 84,000 clones listed, roughly nine tenths are singletons. The source is a human donor with active COVID-19. The donor label of this sample is uncertain. Source material: peripheral blood. The genes are TRBV5-6 and TRBJ1-5; D gene uncertain. The CDR3 sequence is CASSSPGLAQHF. CDR3 sequence (DNA): TGTGCCAGCAGTTCCCCCGGTCTGGCCCAGCATTTT.